This TCR beta chain was sequenced during a study of cytomegalovirus exposure and HLA in healthy donors (dated by TCRdb to about 2017). Looking at the study overall: In an earlier analysis of approximately 640 of the donors, 250 to 350 Gb of sequence data and just under 120 million unique TCR beta sequences from about 179 million T cells were reported. An early release that covered fewer than 800 HLA-typed donors contained approximately 300 gigabases of sequencing data and about 93 million unique TCR sequences. Of the roughly 390 genotyped donors, 80% to 90% were placed in the genetic ancestry cluster associated with self-reported Caucasian donors. The study was designed to test whether signatures of past pathogen exposure could be identified by cataloging public T cell receptors. The T cell repertoires of under 700 subjects were profiled by immunosequencing and related to cytomegalovirus serostatus. In addition to the first cohort of 500 to 850 subjects, a separate validation cohort of over 90 different subjects was used. To predict cytomegalovirus infection status, the study brought together high-throughput TCR immunosequencing, statistical association of individual TCRs with disease status, and machine learning. To study patterns of TCR occurrence, a later analysis re-analyzed previously published TCR beta repertoires from just over 650 donors and added high-resolution HLA genotyping. The later analysis used no new phenotypic data to find candidate immune exposures, relying instead on TCR beta sequences and their occurrence across donors. In an earlier analysis of several hundred of the donors, high-throughput TCR beta sequencing was used to judge whether each TCR beta V gene segment behaved as functional or pseudogenic. Alongside the repertoire data, information on donor age, sex, ethnicity and CMV serostatus was compiled. A later genetic analysis used genome-wide SNP genotypes for about three fifths of the 666 donors, treating that subset as a discovery cohort. All discovery cohort repertoires had been generated on a single sequencing platform. Both class I and class II loci were covered by HLA typing, at four-digit resolution. The number of donors typed differed by locus, with roughly 620-640 for A, B, C, DRB1 and DQB1, more than 500 for DQA1, under 610 for DPA1, and 472 for DPB1. Because of strong linkage in the cohort, 5 or 6 DR-DQ haplotypes were treated as single units for association and clustering. Across about 380 genotyped donors of the cohort, an average of about 240,000 unique TCR beta nucleotide sequences per donor were sequenced, and roughly 17% of those sequences were non-productive. On the study overall, not on this receptor specifically: Broadly in line with IMGT annotations, most TCR beta V segments showed up in productive rearrangements about 87% or about 30% of the time in an earlier analysis of approximately 600 of the donors. Presence/absence analyses assumed roughly uniform sequencing depth across donors, an assumption that may not hold. In the study, 150 to 200 TCR beta chains were listed as associated with cytomegalovirus. According to a later analysis, parvovirus B19, influenza, CMV and Epstein-Barr virus appeared linked to several top co-occurrence clusters. Some IMGT-functional V segments, including TRBV6-2 and TRBV6-3, could not be distinguished by the 87-base-pair reads and were therefore excluded. In a later analysis, over 15,000 TCR beta sequences were associated with specific HLA alleles at a false discovery rate of 0.05. Across donors, most TCR sequences were observed very rarely, whereas some public TCRs were present in many individuals. For the cohort, immune exposure information was limited to CMV serostatus. According to a later analysis, most CMV-associated TCR beta chains appeared to be HLA-restricted, and the HLA associations seemed to be driven largely by CMV exposure. A further reported finding was that TCR beta sequences accurately predicted the HLA-A and HLA-B alleles for most subjects in the first cohort. In vitro tests confirmed that a few of the cytomegalovirus-associated TCR beta chains recognize cytomegalovirus antigens. Strong co-occurrence of HLA alleles, especially DR and DQ, made assigning TCR associations to individual alleles difficult. In a later analysis, TCR association rates were found to vary across HLA loci, with the most associated TCRs seen for DRB1 alleles and the fewest for HLA-C alleles. Approximately 16 rarely observed V segments, including chromosome 9 orphons, were excluded from the earlier analysis of several hundred of the donors because counts were too low. In a later analysis, HLA-associated TCR beta chains were found to be more clonally expanded and to have lower generation probabilities than equally common non-associated chains. Linkage disequilibrium might explain the correlated functional status among segregating V segments, but an unknown experimental factor could not be ruled out. HLA typing was unavailable for some donors at each locus, so association tests used only the typed subset. The authors suggested that the approach could potentially be extended to other disease states and immunological phenotypes. A later genetic analysis reported fewer N-insertions in productive TCRs among donors in an Asian-associated ancestry cluster than the 666-donor mean. In a later genetic analysis, a missense DCLRE1C variant was associated with V-gene and J-gene trimming of TCR beta chains, and the association was replicated in an independent cohort. Cytomegalovirus status was reported to be diagnosed by the classifier with high specificity and sensitivity in both the original and validation cohorts. The cohort was sequenced for TCR beta chains only, and without alpha or paired-chain data the features that could be detected were limited. A cluster of highly shared sequence variants was judged likely to represent a technical artifact of the sequencing pipeline.

This clone came up a few times. Its antigen specificity is not known. No base-level quality is on record; no much larger clone is a single base apart. In total, around 600 healthy bone marrow donors made up the cohort. All cohort members were sampled while nominally healthy, although unrecorded immune exposures were likely present. The donor tested CMV seropositive, placing the donor among the approximately 290 seropositive members of the cohort. A peripheral blood sample was collected from each donor, and TCR beta sequencing was performed on peripheral blood mononuclear cells. The Qiagen DNeasy Blood Extraction Kit was used to extract genomic DNA from the blood cell samples. Reading from cysteine to phenylalanine, the CDR3 counts 14 amino acids. The sequence is cut down to CDR3 DNA, 42 bases in frame from base 1. From a lookup of the germline V gene, CDR1 and CDR2 are MNHEY and SVGAGI. Trimming removed 6 bases from V and 2 bases from J; the gene matches leave 5 bases unexplained.

Library prep was done by the immunoSEQ multiplex PCR assay. For the multiplex PCR, a mixture combining 60 forward primers for TCR Vbeta segments and 13 reverse primers for TCR Jbeta segments was used. A multiplex PCR assay on genomic DNA amplified the CDR3 region of rearranged TCR beta genes. On the Illumina HiSeq System, the amplified TCR beta libraries were sequenced as 87-base-pair reads. Per the source publication's procedure: Across the 670 or so repertoires, a later analysis counted some 81 million unique TCR beta chains, around 10 million of which were shared by at least two donors. To remove PCR and sequencing errors, raw reads were error-corrected and collapsed into unique sequences using a nearest-neighbor algorithm that merged closely related sequences. CDR3 sequences were aligned to IMGT reference sequences to assign V, D and J gene segments. For a sequence to be retained, a match of at least six nucleotides to both a V gene segment and a J gene segment was required. Rearrangements were called productive when the CDR3 lacked stop codons and stayed in frame with V and J; all others were non-productive. Following IMGT convention, CDR3 was defined as the stretch from the second conserved V-encoded cysteine to the conserved J-encoded phenylalanine. The earlier analysis of around 640 of the donors excluded sequences that lacked an unambiguous match to a single V gene segment. In an earlier analysis of approximately 590 of the donors, V segments were called functional above 56.7% productive rearrangements and were called segregating when the between-donor standard deviation exceeded 5%. A statistical classification framework was built for diagnosing cytomegalovirus status from the catalog of TCR beta chain sequences. V and J gene assignment, in a later analysis, came from comparing TCR nucleotide sequences with IMGT/GENE-DB human TR gene sequences. A later analysis assigned CDR3 sequences and most-parsimonious VDJ recombination scenarios with the TCRdist pipeline. In a later analysis, each TCR beta chain was defined by its CDR3 amino acid sequence together with its V-gene family, and reads without a unique V-gene family were excluded. As a way to deal with suspected cross-contamination and a sequencing artifact, a later analysis dropped hundreds of nucleotide sequences that were highly shared and had low generation probability. For each public chain, a later analysis derived a clonal expansion index from normalized ranks of inferred template counts within each repertoire. Generation probabilities in a later analysis came from a VDJ recombination model fitted to out-of-frame rearrangements, and those results were checked against IGoR. In a later analysis, hypergeometric tests were used to score TCR-TCR, TCR-HLA and TCR-CMV co-occurrence, with a repertoire-size bias correction applied to TCR pairs. To estimate false discovery rates, a later analysis permuted the HLA or CMV assignments 20 times. In a later analysis, co-occurring TCRs were grouped using DBSCAN, with TCRdist sequence similarity added in when clustering inside HLA-allele-positive subsets. Repertoires with fewer than 30,000 or more than 120,000 public chains were left out of co-occurrence clustering, as were about 5 repertoires with anomalous nucleotide sharing. The clones in this table, taken by TCRdb from immuneACCESS, are in-frame only. Not every clone is retained; where verified, under half of the shortfall comes from an unresolved V gene, and the cause of the rest is unknown. The V and J calls and clone size come from that table; D and trimming were worked out from the DNA. This sample comprises more than 80,000 clones, 81% of them detected only once. Together, the top ten hold 1.2% of the sample.

Input material: PBMCs. The TCR comes from a girl aged 2-10 years in good health and CMV-seropositive. The sequence is built from TRBV6-5 and TRBJ2-3, with 7 junctional bases fitting TRBD1. CDR3 sequence: CASSLTGPTDTQYF. The sequenced DNA: TGTGCCAGCAGCCTGACAGGGCCCACAGATACGCAGTATTTT.